This TCR beta chain appears in the sequencing data of a study of blood T cell repertoires in COVID-19. Looking at the study overall: T cells, B-cell-depleted T cells, or PBMCs provided the cDNA or gDNA that served as material.

The repertoire was sequenced with immunoSEQ multiplex PCR; TCRdb's copy has only in-frame clones and lacks some. The profile shows more than 200,000 clones, about 83% of them singletons. V lost 3 bases, J lost 5 bases, and 11 bases lay in between. The germline V gene encodes CDR1 GTSNPN and CDR2 SVGIG (reference sequence). This CDR3 region has 13 residues. In its sample, this clone was seen a few times. The sample consisted of peripheral blood. This receptor was taken from a man aged 35 to 55 with active or convalescent COVID-19. The chain employs TRBV30 and TRBJ1-5; TRBD1 is a possible D gene (5 bases). DNA for the CDR3: TGTGCCTGGAGCAGGGCGGGGGATCAGCCCCAGCATTTT. Translation gives CAWSRAGDQPQHF.